This entry features one T cell receptor beta chain sequence. An end of the junction does not agree with germline; a read error may underlie this. RNA was extracted from bulk tissue without any cell sorting. This CDR3 region has 12 residues. Germline V lookup: CDR1 SQVTM, CDR2 ANQGSEA. The data are from a study of tumor and adjacent non-tumor tissue in lung cancer. A modified ARM-PCR protocol with three rounds of nested PCR amplified TCRbeta. TCRdb re-analysed the multiplex PCR reads in MiXCR, keeping a single row per CDR3 protein. The sample includes roughly 120,000 distinct CDR3 sequences, approximately 87% of them seen just once.

The specimen was lung tumor tissue. The sequence was obtained from a man between 65 and 85 years old with non-small cell lung cancer. The genes are TRBV29-1 and TRBJ2-1; D is uncertain. This CDR3 is CSIEYRPDAQFF. In DNA form, the CDR3 reads TGCAGCATTGAATACCGACCCGACGCGCAGTTCTTC.